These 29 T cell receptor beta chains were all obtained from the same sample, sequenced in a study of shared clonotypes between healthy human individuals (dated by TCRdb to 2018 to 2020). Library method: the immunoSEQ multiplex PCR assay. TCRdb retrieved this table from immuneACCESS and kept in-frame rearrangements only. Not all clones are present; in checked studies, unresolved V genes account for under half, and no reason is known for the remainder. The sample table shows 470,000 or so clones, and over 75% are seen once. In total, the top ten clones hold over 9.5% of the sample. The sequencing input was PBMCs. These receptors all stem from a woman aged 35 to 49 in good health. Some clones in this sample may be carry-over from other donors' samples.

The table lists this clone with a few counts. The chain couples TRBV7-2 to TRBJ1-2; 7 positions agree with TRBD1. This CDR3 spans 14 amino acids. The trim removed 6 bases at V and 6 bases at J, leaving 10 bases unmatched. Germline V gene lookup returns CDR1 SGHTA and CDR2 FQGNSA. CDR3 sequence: CASRIGQVENGYTF. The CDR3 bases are TGTGCCAGCAGGATCGGACAGGTAGAAAATGGCTACACCTTC. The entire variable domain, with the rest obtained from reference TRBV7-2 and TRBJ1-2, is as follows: GAGVSQSPSNKVTEKGKDVELRCDPISGHTALYWYRQSLGQGLEFLIYFQGNSAPDKSGLPSDRFSAERTGGSVSTLTIQRTQQEDSAVYLCASRIGQVENGYTFGSGTRLTVV.

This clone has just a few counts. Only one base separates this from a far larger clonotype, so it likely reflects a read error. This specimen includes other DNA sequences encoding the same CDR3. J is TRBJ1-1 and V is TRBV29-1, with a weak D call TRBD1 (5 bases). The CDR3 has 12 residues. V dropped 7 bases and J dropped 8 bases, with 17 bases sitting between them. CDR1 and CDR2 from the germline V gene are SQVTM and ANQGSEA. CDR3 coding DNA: TGCAGCGGGGCGAGAGGGGCCAACGAAGCTTTCTTT. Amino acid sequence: CSGARGANEAFF.

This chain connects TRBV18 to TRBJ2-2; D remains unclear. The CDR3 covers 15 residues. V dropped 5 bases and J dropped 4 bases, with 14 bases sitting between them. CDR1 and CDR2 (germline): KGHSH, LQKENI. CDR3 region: CASSSRPAGTGELFF. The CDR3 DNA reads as TGTGCCAGCTCATCGAGACCGGCAGGCACCGGGGAGCTGTTTTTT.

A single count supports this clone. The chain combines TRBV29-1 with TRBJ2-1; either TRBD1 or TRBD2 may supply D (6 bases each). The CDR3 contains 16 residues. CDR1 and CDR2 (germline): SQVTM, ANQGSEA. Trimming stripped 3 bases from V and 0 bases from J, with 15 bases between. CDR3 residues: CSVEGGTTSSYNEQFF. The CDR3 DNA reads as TGCAGCGTTGAGGGCGGGACAACTAGCTCCTACAATGAGCAGTTCTTC.

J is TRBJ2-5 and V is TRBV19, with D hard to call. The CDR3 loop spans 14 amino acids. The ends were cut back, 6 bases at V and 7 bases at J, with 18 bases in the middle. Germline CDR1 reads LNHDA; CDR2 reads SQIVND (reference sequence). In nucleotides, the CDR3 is TGTGCCAGTAGCAAGAGATCTGGGAATGGGACCCAGTACTTC. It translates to CASSKRSGNGTQYF.

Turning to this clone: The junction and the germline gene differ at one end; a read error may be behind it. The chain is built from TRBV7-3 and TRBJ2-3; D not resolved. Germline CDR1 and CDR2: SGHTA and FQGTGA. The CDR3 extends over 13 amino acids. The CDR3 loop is CAGSLRRQDTQYF. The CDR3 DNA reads TGTGCCGGCAGCTTAAGACGCCAGGATACGCAGTATTTT.

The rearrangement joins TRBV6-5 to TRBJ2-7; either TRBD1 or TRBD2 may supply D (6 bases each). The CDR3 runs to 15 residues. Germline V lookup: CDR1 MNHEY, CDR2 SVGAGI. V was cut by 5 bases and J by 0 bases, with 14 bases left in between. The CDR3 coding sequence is TGTGCCAGCAGTCAAACACGGGGGCTCTCCTACGAGCAGTACTTC. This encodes CASSQTRGLSYEQYF.

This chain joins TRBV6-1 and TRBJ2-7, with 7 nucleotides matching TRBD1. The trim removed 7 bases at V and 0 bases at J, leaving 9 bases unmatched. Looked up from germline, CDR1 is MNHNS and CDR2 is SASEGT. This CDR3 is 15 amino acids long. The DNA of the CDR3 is TGTGCCAGCAAACTTACGGGACAGAACTCCTACGAGCAGTACTTC. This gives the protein CASKLTGQNSYEQYF.

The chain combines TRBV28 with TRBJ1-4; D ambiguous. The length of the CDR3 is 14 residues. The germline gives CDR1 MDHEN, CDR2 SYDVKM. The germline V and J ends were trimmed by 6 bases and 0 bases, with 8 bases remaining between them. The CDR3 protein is CASSLHPTNEKLFF. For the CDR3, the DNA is TGTGCCAGCAGCCTCCACCCAACTAATGAAAAACTGTTTTTT.

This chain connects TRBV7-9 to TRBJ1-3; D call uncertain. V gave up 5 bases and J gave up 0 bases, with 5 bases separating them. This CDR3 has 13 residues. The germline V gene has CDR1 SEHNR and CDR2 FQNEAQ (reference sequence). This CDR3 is CASSTTSGNTIYF. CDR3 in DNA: TGTGCCAGCAGCACAACCTCTGGAAACACCATATATTTT.

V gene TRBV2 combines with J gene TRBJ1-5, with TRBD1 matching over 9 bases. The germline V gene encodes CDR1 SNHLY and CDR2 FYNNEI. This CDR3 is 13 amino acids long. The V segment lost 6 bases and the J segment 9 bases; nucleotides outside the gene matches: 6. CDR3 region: CASRNRGLRPQHF. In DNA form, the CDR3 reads TGTGCCAGCAGGAACAGGGGGCTTCGGCCCCAGCATTTT.

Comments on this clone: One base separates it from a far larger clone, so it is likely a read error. The CDR3 spells CASRKTSAFGEQYF. In DNA, the CDR3 is TGTGCCAGCAGAAAGACTAGCGCCTTCGGGGAGCAGTACTTC. V and J are TRBV28 and TRBJ2-7, with TRBD2 identical over 8 bases. The V segment lost 6 bases and the J segment 7 bases; nucleotides outside the gene matches: 11. This CDR3 comprises 14 residues. Germline-derived CDR1 and CDR2 are MDHEN and SYDVKM.

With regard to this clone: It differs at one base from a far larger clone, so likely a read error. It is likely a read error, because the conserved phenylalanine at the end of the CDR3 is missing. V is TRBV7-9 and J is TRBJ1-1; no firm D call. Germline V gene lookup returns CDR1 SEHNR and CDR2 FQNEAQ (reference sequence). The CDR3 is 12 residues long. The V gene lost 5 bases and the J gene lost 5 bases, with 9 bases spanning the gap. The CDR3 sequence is CASSPRDTEAFL. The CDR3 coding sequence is TGTGCCAGCAGCCCTAGGGATACTGAAGCTTTCCTT.

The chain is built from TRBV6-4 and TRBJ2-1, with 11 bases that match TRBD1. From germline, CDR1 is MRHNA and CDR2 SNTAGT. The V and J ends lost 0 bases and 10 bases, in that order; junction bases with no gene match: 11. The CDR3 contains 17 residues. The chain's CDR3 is CASSDSYGTGGTAEQFF. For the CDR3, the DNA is TGTGCCAGCAGTGACTCTTACGGGACAGGGGGGACAGCCGAGCAGTTCTTC.

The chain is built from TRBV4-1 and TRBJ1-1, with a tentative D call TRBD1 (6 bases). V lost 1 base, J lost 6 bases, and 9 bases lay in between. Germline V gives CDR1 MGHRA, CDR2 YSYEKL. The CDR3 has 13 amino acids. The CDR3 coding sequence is TGCGCCAGCAGCCAAGCAGGGGTGTCTGAAGCTTTCTTT. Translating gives CASSQAGVSEAFF.

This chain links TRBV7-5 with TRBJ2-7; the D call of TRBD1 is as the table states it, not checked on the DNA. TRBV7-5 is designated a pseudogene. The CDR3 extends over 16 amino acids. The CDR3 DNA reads TGTGTCAGGAGCTTAGACCTGGCAGGGGTGCAGGACGAGCAGTACTTC. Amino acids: CVRSLDLAGVQDEQYF.

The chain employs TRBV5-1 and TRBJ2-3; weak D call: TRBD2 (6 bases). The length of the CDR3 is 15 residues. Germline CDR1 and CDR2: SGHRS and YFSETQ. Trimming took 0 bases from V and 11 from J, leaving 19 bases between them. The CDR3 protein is CASSLDPSAPREQYF. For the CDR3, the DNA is TGCGCCAGCAGCTTGGATCCTAGCGCCCCGAGGGAGCAGTATTTT.

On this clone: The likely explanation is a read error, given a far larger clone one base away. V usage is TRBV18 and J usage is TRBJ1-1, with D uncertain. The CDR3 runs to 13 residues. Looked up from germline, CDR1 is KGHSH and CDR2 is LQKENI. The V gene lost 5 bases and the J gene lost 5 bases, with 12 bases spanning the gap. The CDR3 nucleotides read TGTGCCAGCTCATTATACATGTTGACTGAAGCTTTCTTT. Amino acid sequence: CASSLYMLTEAFF. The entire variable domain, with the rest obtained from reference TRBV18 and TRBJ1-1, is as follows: NAGVMQNPRHLVRRRGQEARLRCSPMKGHSHVYWYRQLPEEGLKFMVYLQKENIIDESGMPKERFSAEFPKEGPSILRIQQVVRGDSAAYFCASSLYMLTEAFFGQGTRLTVV.

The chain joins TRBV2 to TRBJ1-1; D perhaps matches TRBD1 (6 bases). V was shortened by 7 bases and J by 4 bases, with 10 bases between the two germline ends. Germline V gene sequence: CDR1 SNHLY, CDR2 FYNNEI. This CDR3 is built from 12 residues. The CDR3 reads CASIRGATEAFF. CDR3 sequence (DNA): TGTGCCAGCATACGGGGGGCCACTGAAGCTTTCTTT.

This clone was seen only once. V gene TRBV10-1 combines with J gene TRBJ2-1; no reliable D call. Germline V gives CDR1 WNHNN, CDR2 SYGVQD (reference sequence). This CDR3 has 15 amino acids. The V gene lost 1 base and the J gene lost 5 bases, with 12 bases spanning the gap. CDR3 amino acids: CASSEYERSHNEQFF. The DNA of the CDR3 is TGCGCCAGCAGTGAGTATGAAAGGAGTCACAATGAGCAGTTCTTC.

The CDR3, as DNA: TGCGCCAGCAGCATACTAGCGGGAGCCAACACCGGGGAGCTGTTTTTT. The encoded protein is CASSILAGANTGELFF. V gene TRBV5-1 combines with J gene TRBJ2-2; 11 nucleotides agree with TRBD2. The CDR3 extends over 16 amino acids. V lost 4 bases, J lost 2 bases, and 4 bases stayed unmatched. Germline V gives CDR1 SGHRS, CDR2 YFSETQ.

The CDR3 DNA sequence: TGTGCCAGCAGCTTAGCCGGACAGGGAGACGGGGAGCTGTTTTTT. Its protein product is CASSLAGQGDGELFF. This chain uses TRBV7-9 with TRBJ2-2; 8 bases are shared with TRBD1. The CDR3 has 15 amino acids. J was trimmed by 7 bases and V by 0 bases; bases with no gene match: 4. In germline, CDR1 is SEHNR, CDR2 FQNEAQ (reference sequence).

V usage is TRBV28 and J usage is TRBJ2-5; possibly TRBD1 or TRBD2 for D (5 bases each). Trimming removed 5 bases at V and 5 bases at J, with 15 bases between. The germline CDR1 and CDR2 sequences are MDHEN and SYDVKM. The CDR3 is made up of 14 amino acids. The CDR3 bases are TGTGCCAGCAGTCCCCATGAGGGGACGGAGACCCAGTACTTC. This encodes CASSPHEGTETQYF.

In DNA, the CDR3 is TGTGCCAGTAGTACCCGGACAGGGCTCGAGCAGTACTTC. Translated, it gives CASSTRTGLEQYF. J is TRBJ2-7 and V is TRBV19; TRBD1 matches at 8 bases. V was pared by 4 bases and J by 6 bases, with 5 bases of the junction left unmatched. The V gene's germline CDR1 is LNHDA and CDR2 SQIVND (reference sequence). The CDR3 has 13 residues.

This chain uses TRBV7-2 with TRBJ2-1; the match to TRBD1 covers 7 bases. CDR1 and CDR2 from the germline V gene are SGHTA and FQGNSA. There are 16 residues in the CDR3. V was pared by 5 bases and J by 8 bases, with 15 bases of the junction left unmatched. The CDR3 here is CASSPQTGKKFDEQFF. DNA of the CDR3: TGTGCCAGCAGCCCTCAGACAGGGAAGAAGTTCGATGAGCAGTTCTTC.

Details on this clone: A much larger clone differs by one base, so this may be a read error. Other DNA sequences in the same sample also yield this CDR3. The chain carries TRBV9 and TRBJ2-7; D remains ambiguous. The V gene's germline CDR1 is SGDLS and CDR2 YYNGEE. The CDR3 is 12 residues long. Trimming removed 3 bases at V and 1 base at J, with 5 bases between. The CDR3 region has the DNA TGTGCCAGCAGCGCAGGTTCCTACGAGCAGTACTTC. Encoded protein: CASSAGSYEQYF.

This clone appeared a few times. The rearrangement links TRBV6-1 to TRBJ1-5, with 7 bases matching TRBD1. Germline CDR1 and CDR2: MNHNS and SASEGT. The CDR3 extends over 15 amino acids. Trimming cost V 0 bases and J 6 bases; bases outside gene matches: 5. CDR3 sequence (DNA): TGTGCCAGCAGTGAAGCAGCAGGGGGGGGTCAGCCCCAGCATTTT. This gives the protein CASSEAAGGGQPQHF.

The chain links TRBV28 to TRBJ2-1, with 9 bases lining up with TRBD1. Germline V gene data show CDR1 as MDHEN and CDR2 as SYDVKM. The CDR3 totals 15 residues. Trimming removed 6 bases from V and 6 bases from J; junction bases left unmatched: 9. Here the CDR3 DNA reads TGTGCCAGCAGGAACACCGGGACAGGGATCAATGAGCAGTTCTTC. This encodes CASRNTGTGINEQFF.

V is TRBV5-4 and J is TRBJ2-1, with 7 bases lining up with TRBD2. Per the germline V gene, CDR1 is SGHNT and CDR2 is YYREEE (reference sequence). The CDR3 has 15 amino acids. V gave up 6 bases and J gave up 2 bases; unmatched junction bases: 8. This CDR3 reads CASTVRAGAYNEQFF. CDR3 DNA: TGTGCCAGCACCGTTCGGGCGGGGGCCTACAATGAGCAGTTCTTC.